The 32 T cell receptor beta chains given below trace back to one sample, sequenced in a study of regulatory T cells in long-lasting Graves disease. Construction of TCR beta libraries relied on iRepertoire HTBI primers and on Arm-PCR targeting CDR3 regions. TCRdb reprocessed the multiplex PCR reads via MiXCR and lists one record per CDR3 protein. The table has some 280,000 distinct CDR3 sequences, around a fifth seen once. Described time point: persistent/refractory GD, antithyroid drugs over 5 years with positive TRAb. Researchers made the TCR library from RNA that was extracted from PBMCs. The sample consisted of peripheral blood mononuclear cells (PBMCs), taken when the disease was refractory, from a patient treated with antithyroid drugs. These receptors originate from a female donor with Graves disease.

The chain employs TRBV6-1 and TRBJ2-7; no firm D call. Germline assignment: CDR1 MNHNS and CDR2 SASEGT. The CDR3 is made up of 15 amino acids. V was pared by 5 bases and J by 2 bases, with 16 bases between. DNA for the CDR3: TGTGCCAGCAGTCTCCGGGCAGAGATGACCTACGAGCAGTACTTC. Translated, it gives CASSLRAEMTYEQYF.

The CDR3 loop is CSARAARDLDNEQFF. The CDR3 region has the DNA TGCAGTGCTAGAGCGGCGCGGGATCTAGACAATGAGCAGTTCTTC. The gene calls are TRBV20-1 and TRBJ2-1, with D possibly TRBD2 on 6 matching bases. This CDR3 has 15 amino acids. V was clipped by 1 base and J by 5 bases, with 15 bases between them. CDR1 DFQATT and CDR2 SNEGSKA come from the germline V gene (reference sequence).

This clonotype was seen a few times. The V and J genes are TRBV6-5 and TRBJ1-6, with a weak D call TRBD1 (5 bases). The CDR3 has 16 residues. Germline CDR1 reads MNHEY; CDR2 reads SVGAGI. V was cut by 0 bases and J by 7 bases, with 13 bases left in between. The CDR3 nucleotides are TGTGCCAGCAGTTACTCTGGGGGGAGGGAAAATTCACCCCTCCACTTT. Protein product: CASSYSGGRENSPLHF.

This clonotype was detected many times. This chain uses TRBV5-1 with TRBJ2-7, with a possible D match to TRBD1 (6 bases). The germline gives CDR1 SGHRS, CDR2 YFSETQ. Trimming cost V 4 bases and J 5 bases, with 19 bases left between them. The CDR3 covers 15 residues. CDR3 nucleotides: TGCGCCAGCAGCCCCTCGGACAGATTTCTTGACGAGCAGTACTTC. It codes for CASSPSDRFLDEQYF.

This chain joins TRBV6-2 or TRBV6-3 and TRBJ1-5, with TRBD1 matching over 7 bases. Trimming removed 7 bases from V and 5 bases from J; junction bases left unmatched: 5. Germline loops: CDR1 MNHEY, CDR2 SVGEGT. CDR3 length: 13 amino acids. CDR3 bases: TGTGCCAGCAAGGAGGGGGCCTATCAGCCCCAGCATTTT. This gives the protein CASKEGAYQPQHF.

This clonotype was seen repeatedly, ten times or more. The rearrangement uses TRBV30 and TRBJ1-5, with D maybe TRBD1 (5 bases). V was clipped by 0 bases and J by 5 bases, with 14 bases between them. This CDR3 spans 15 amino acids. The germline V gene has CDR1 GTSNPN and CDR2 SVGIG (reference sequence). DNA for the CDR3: TGTGCCTGGAGTGTTAGGCAGGGCCCTCATCAGCCCCAGCATTTT. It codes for CAWSVRQGPHQPQHF.

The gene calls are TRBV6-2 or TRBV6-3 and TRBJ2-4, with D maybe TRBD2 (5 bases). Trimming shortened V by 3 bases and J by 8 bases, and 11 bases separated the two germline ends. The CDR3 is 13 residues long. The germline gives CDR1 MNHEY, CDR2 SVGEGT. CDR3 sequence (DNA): TGTGCCAGCAGTTATGATGGGCGGGACATTCAGTACTTC. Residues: CASSYDGRDIQYF.

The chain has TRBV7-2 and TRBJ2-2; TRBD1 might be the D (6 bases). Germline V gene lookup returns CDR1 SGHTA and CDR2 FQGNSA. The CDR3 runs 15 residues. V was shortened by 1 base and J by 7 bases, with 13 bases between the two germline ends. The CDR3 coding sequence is TGTGCCAGCAGCTTAGGGGGGCTGGGGAGCGGGGAGCTGTTTTTT. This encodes CASSLGGLGSGELFF.

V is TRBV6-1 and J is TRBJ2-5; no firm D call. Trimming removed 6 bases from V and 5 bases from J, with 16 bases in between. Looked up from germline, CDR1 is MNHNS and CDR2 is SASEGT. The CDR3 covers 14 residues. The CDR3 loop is CASSTRAPSETQYF. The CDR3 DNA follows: TGTGCCAGCAGCACCCGGGCCCCCTCGGAGACCCAGTACTTC.

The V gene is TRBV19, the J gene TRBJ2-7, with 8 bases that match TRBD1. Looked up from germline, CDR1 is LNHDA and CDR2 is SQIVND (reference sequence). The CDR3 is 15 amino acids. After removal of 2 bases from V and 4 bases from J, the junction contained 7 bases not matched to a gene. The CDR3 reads CASSISPTGVYEQYF. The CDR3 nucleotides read TGTGCCAGTAGTATATCCCCGACAGGGGTATACGAGCAGTACTTC. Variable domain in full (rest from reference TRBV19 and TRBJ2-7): DGGITQSPKYLFRKEGQNVTLSCEQNLNHDAMYWYRQDPGQGLRLIYYSQIVNDFQKGDIAEGYSVSREKKESFPLTVTSAQKNPTAFYLCASSISPTGVYEQYFGPGTRLTVT.

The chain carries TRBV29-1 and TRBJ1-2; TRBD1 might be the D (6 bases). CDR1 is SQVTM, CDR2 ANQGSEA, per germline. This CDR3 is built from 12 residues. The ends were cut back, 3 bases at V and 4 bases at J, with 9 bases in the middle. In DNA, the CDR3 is TGCAGCGTTGACCGGGGGCTCTATGGCTACACCTTC. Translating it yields CSVDRGLYGYTF. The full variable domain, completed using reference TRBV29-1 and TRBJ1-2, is SAVISQKPSRDICQRGTSLTIQCQVDSQVTMMFWYRQQPGQSLTLIATANQGSEATYESGFVIDKFPISRPNLTFSTLTVSNMSPEDSSIYLCSVDRGLYGYTFGSGTRLTVV.

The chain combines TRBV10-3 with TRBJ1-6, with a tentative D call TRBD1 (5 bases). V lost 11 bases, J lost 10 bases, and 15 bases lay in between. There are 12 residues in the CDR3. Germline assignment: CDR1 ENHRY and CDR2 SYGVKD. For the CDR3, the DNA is TGTGCCGGGGGGGGTGTTCGGTCACCCCTCCACTTT. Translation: CAGGGVRSPLHF.

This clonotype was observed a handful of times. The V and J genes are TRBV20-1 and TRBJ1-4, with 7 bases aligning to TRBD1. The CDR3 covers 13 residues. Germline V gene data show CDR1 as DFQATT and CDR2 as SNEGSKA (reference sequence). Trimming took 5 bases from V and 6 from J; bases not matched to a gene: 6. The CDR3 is CSARQGWDEKLFF. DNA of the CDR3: TGCAGTGCTCGACAGGGTTGGGATGAAAAACTGTTTTTT.

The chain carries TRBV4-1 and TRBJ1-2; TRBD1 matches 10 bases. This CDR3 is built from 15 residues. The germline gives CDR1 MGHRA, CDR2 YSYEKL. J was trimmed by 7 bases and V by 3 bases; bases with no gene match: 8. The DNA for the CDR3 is TGCGCCAGCAGCCAGACAGGGGGCGCAGAGGCTGGCTACACCTTC. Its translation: CASSQTGGAEAGYTF.

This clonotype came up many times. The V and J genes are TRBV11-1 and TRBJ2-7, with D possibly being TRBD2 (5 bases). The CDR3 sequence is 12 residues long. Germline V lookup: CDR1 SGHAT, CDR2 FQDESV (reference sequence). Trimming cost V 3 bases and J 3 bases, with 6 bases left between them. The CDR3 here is CASSFGNYEQYF. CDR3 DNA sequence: TGTGCCAGCAGCTTCGGGAACTACGAGCAGTACTTC.

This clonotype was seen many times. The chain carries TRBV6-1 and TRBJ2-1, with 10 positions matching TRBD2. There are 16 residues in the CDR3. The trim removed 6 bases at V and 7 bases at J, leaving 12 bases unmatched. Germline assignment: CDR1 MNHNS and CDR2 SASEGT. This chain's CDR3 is CASSTRAGGPWNEQFF. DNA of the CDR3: TGTGCCAGCAGCACCCGAGCGGGAGGGCCTTGGAATGAGCAGTTCTTC.

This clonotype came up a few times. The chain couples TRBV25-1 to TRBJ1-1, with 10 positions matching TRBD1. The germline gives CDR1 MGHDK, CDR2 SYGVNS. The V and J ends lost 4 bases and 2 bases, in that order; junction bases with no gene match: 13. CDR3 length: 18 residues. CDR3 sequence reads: CASSAAGTGAFLNTEAFF. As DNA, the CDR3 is TGTGCCAGCAGTGCTGCCGGGACAGGGGCATTTTTAAACACTGAAGCTTTCTTT.

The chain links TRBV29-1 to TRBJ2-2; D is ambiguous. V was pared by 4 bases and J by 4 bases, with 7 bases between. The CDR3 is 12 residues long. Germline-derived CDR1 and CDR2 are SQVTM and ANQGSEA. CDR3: CSVVTPTGELFF. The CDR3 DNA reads TGCAGCGTTGTAACCCCCACCGGGGAGCTGTTTTTT.

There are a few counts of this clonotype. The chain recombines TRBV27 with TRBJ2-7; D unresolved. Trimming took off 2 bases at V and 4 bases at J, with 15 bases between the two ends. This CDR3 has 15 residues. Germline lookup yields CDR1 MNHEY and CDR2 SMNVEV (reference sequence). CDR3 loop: CASSLTPDGLYEQYF. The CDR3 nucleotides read TGTGCCAGCAGTTTAACTCCGGACGGGCTTTACGAGCAGTACTTC.

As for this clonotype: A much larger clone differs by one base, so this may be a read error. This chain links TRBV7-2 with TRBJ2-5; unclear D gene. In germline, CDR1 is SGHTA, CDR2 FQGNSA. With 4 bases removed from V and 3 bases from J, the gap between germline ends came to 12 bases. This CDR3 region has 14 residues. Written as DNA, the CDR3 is TGTGCCAGCAGCTCGGATACGGTTGAAGAGACCCAGTACTTC. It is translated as CASSSDTVEETQYF.

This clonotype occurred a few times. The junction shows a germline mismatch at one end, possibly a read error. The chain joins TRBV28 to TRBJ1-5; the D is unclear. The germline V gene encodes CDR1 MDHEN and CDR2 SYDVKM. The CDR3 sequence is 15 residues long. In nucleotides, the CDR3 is TGTGCCGGCAGTCCATCTACTGAGGGCAATCAGCCCCAGCATTTT. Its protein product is CAGSPSTEGNQPQHF. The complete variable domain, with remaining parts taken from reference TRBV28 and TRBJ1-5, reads DVKVTQSSRYLVKRTGEKVFLECVQDMDHENMFWYRQDPGLGLRLIYFSYDVKMKEKGDIPEGYSVSREKKERFSLILESASTNQTSMYLCAGSPSTEGNQPQHFGDGTRLSIL.

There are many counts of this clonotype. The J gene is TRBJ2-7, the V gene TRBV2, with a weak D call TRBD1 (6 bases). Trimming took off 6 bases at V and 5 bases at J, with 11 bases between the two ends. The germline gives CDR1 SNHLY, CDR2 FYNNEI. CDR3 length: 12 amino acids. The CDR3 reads CASREQGNEQYF. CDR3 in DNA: TGTGCCAGCAGGGAACAGGGAAACGAGCAGTACTTC.

CDR3 bases: TGTGCCAGCAGTTACCACCGGGACAGCTCAGATACGCAGTATTTT. Translated: CASSYHRDSSDTQYF. V gene TRBV6-2 or TRBV6-3 combines with J gene TRBJ2-3, with 7 bases aligning to TRBD1. Germline CDR1 MNHEY, CDR2 SVGEGT. After removal of 2 bases from V and 4 bases from J, the junction contained 6 bases not matched to a gene. This CDR3 has 15 residues.

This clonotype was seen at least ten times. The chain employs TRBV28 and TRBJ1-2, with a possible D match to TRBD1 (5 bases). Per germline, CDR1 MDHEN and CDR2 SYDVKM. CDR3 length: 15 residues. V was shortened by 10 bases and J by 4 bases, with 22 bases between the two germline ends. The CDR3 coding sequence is TGTGCCACCCAAACCGGGACGTTGCTAAGCTATGGCTACACCTTC. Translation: CATQTGTLLSYGYTF.

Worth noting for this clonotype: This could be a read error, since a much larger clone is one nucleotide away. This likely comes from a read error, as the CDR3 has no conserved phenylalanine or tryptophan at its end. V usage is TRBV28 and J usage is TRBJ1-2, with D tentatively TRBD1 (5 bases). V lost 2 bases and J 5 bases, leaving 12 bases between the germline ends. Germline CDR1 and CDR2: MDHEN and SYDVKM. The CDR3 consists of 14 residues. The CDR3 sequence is CASSLQGYRYGYTS. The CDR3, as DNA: TGTGCCAGCAGTTTACAGGGATATAGGTATGGCTACACCTCC.

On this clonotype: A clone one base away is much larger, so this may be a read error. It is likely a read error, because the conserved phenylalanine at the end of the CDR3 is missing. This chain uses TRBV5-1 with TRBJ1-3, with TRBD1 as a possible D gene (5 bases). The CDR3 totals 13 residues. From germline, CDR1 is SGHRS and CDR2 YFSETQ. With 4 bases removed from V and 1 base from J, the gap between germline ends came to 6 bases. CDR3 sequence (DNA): TGCGCCAGCAGCACAGGATCTGGAAACACCATATATTCT. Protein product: CASSTGSGNTIYS.

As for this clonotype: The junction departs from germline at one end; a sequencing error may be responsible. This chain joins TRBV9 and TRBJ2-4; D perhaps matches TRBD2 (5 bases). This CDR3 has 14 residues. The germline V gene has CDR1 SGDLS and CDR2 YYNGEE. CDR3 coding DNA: TGCGTCAGCAGCTTAGGGCCCGCGGGAAACATTCAGTACTTC. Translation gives CVSSLGPAGNIQYF.

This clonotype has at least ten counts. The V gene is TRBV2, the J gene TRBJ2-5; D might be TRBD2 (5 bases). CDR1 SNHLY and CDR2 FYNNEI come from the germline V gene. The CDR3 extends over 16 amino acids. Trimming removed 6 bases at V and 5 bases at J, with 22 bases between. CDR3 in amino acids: CASSTLGVTDRETQYF. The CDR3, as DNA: TGTGCCAGCAGCACACTCGGGGTCACGGATCGGGAGACCCAGTACTTC.

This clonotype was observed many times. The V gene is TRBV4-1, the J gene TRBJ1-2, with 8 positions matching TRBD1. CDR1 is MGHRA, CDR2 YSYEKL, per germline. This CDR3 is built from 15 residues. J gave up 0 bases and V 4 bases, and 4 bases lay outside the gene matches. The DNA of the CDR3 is TGCGCCAGCAGCCGGGGGGACAGGTCTAACTATGGCTACACCTTC. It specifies CASSRGDRSNYGYTF.

CDR3 loop: CSASGTGGVTEAFF. In DNA, the CDR3 is TGCAGTGCGTCCGGGACAGGGGGGGTCACTGAAGCTTTCTTT. The chain is built from TRBV20-1 and TRBJ1-1; 11 bases agree with TRBD1. The CDR3 is 14 amino acids. The ends lost 6 bases at V and 4 bases at J; junction bases unmatched: 7. CDR1 is DFQATT, CDR2 SNEGSKA, per germline (reference sequence).

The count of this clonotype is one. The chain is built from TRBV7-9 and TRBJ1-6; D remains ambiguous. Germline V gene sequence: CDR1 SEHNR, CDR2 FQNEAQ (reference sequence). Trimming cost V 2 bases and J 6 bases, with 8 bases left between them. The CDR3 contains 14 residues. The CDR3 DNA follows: TGTGCCAGCAGCTTAACGGCCCCTAATTCACCCCTCCACTTT. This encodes CASSLTAPNSPLHF.

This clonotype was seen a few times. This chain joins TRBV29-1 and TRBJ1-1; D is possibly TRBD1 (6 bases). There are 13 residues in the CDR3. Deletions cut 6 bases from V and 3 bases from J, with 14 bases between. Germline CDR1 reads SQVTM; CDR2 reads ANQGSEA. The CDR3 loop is CSVTGTPYTEAFF. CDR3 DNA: TGCAGCGTAACCGGGACACCATACACTGAAGCTTTCTTT.